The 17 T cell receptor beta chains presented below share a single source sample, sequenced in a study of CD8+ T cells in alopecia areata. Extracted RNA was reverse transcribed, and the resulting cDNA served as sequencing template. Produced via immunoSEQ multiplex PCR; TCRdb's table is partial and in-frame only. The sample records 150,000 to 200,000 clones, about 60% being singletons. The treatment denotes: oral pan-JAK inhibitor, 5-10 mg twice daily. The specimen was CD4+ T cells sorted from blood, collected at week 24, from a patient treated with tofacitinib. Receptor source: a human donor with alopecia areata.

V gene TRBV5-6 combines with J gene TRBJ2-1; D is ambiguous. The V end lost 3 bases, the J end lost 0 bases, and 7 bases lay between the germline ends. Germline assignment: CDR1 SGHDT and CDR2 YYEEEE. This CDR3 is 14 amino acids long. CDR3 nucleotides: TGTGCCAGCAGCTCTAGACGCTCCTACAATGAGCAGTTCTTC. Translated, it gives CASSSRRSYNEQFF.

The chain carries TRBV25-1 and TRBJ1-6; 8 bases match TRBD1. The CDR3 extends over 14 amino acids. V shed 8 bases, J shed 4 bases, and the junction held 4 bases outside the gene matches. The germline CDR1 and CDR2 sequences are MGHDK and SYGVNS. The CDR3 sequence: CASGRQGYNSPLHF. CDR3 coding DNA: TGTGCCAGCGGACGACAGGGGTATAATTCACCCCTCCACTTT.

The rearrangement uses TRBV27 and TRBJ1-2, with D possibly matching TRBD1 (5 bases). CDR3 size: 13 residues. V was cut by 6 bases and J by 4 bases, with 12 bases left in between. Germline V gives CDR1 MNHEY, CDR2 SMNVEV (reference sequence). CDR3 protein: CASSPSGTYGYTF. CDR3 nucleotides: TGTGCCAGCAGCCCCTCGGGGACCTATGGCTACACCTTC.

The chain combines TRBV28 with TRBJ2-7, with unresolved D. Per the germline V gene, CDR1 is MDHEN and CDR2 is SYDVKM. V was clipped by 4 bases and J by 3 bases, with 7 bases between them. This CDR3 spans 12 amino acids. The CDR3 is CASSSALYEQYF. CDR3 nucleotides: TGTGCCAGCAGTTCCGCCCTCTACGAGCAGTACTTC. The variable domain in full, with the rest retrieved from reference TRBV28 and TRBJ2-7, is DVKVTQSSRYLVKRTGEKVFLECVQDMDHENMFWYRQDPGLGLRLIYFSYDVKMKEKGDIPEGYSVSREKKERFSLILESASTNQTSMYLCASSSALYEQYFGPGTRLTVT.

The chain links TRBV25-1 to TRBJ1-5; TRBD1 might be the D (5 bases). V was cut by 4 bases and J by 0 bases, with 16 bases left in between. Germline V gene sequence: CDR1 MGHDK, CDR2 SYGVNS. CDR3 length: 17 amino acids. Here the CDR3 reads CASSGEGRFGSNQPQHF. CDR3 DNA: TGTGCCAGCAGTGGAGAGGGGCGATTCGGTAGCAATCAGCCCCAGCATTTT. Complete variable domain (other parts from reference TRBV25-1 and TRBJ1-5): EADIYQTPRYLVIGTGKKITLECSQTMGHDKMYWYQQDPGMELHLIHYSYGVNSTEKGDLSSESTVSRIRTEHFPLTLESARPSHTSQYLCASSGEGRFGSNQPQHFGDGTRLSIL.

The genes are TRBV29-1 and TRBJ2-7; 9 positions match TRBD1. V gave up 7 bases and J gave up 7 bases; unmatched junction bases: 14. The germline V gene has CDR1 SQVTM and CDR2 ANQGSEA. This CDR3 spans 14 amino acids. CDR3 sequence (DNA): TGCAGCGCCAACCACGGGACAGGGTCTAGGGAGCAGTACTTC. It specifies CSANHGTGSREQYF.

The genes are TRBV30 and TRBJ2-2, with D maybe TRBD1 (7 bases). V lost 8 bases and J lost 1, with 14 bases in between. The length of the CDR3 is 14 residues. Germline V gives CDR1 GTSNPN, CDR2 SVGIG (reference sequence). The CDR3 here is CAAGTDENTGELFF. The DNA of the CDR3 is TGTGCCGCGGGGACAGACGAGAACACCGGGGAGCTGTTTTTT.

CDR3 DNA: TGTGCCACCAGCAGAGATCGAACAACGTCCGATACGCAGTATTTT. Its protein product is CATSRDRTTSDTQYF. The V call is TRBV15, the J call TRBJ2-3; unclear D gene. V gave up 0 bases and J gave up 6 bases, with 13 bases separating them. The CDR3 runs to 15 residues. Germline V CDR1 and CDR2: LNHNV, YYDKDF (reference sequence).

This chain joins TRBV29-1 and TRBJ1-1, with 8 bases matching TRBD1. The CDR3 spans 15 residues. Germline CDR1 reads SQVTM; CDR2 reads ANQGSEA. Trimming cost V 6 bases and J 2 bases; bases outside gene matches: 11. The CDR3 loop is CSVAKNRGINTEAFF. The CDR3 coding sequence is TGCAGCGTAGCTAAAAACAGGGGGATAAACACTGAAGCTTTCTTT.

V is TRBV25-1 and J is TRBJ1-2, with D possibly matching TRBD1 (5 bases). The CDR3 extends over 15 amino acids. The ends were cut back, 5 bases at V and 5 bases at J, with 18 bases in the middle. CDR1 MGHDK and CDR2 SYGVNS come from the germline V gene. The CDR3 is CASSPPGSPSYGYTF. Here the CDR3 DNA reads TGTGCCAGCAGTCCACCAGGGAGTCCCAGTTATGGCTACACCTTC.

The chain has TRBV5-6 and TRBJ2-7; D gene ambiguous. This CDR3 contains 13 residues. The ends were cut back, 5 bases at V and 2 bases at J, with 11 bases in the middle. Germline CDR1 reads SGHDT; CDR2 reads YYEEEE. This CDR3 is CASRTLQTYEQYF. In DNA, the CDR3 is TGTGCCAGCAGGACGCTACAGACCTACGAGCAGTACTTC.

CDR3 sequence (DNA): TGTGCCTGGAACCCGGGGAGGGCGTACGAGCAGTACTTC. Translated, it gives CAWNPGRAYEQYF. V gene TRBV30 combines with J gene TRBJ2-7; 7 bases are a match to TRBD2. CDR3 size: 13 residues. Germline CDR1 and CDR2: GTSNPN and SVGIG (reference sequence). Trimming took 4 bases from V and 4 from J; bases not matched to a gene: 7.

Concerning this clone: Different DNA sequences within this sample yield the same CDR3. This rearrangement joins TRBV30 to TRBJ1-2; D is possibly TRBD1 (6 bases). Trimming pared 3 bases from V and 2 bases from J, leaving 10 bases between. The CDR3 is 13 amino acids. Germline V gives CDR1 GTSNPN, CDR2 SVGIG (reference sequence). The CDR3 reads CAWSPTGNYGYTF. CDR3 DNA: TGTGCCTGGAGCCCGACAGGAAACTATGGCTACACCTTC.

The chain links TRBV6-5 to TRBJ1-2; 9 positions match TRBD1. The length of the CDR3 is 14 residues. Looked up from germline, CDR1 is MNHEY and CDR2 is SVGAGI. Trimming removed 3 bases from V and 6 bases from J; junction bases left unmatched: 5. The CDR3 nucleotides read TGTGCCAGCAGTTATTTTAACAGGGGGCATGGCTACACCTTC. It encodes CASSYFNRGHGYTF.

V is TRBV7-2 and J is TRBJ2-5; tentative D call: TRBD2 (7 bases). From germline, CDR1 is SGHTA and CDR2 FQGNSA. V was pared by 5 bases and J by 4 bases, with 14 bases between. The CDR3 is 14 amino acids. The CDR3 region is CASSRGGLGETQYF. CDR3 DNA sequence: TGTGCCAGCAGCAGGGGGGGCCTCGGAGAGACCCAGTACTTC.

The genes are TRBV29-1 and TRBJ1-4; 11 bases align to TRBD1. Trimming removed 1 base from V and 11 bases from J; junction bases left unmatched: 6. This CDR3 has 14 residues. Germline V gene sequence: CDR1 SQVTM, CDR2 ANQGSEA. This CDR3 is CSVEAGTGGKKLFF. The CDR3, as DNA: TGCAGCGTTGAAGCTGGGACAGGGGGAAAGAAACTGTTTTTT.

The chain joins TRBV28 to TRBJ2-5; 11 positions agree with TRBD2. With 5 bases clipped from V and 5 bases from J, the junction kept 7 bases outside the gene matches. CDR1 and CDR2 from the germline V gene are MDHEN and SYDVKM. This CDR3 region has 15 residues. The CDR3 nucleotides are TGTGCCAGCAGTATTAGCGGGGGGGCAGGGGAGACCCAGTACTTC. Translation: CASSISGGAGETQYF.